This paragraph reports one TCR beta chain. No antigen is known for it. Some clones are missing from TCRdb's copy, which holds only in-frame ones; the method was immunoSEQ multiplex PCR. The sample records approximately 150,000 clones, roughly nine tenths being singletons. The data were taken from a study of T cell responses to AZD1222 COVID-19 vaccine. Points from the study as a whole: The sample set comprised mostly white British donors with more females, and clonal diversity was possibly underestimated.

CDR3 length: 13 residues. Deletions cut 0 bases from V and 5 bases from J, with 5 bases between. Per germline, CDR1 SGDLS and CDR2 YYNGEE. The sample here was peripheral blood, taken 28 days after the second AZD1222 dose. The rearrangement links TRBV9 to TRBJ2-2, with unresolved D. The clonotype was recovered from an adult who received the AZD1222 COVID-19 vaccine. CDR3 loop: CASSVGATGELFF. The CDR3 DNA reads TGTGCCAGCAGCGTAGGCGCGACCGGGGAGCTGTTTTTT.